The entry that follows covers one T cell receptor beta chain sequence. V was shortened by 0 bases and J by 7 bases, with 14 bases between the two germline ends. In germline, CDR1 is SGDLS, CDR2 YYNGEE. This CDR3 contains 14 residues. The data derive from a study of blood T cell repertoires in COVID-19. Study-level background: Acute and convalescent COVID-19 specimens originated in the United States, Italy and Spain. In each case, the material was cDNA or gDNA derived from T cells, B-cell-depleted T cells, or PBMCs.

Methods used by the authors: Cell counts per sample came from amplifying reference gene primers. The data were produced by immunoSEQ multiplex PCR, yet TCRdb's version contains in-frame clones alone and is incomplete. V and J calls plus clone size are reproduced from that table; the DNA served to infer D and trimming. The sample has 65,000 to 70,000 clones, approximately 93% seen once. Sequenced: peripheral blood. This receptor was taken from a man between 65 and 80 years old with active COVID-19. This chain joins TRBV9 and TRBJ2-7, with D possibly being TRBD1 (6 bases). Here the CDR3 reads CASSVGDKSSEQYF. CDR3 DNA: TGTGCCAGCAGCGTAGGGGACAAATCCTCTGAGCAGTACTTC. The full variable domain, its missing parts supplied by reference TRBV9 and TRBJ2-7, is DSGVTQTPKHLITATGQRVTLRCSPRSGDLSVYWYQQSLDQGLQFLIQYYNGEERAKGNILERFSAQQFPDLHSELNLSSLELGDSALYFCASSVGDKSSEQYFGPGTRLTVT.